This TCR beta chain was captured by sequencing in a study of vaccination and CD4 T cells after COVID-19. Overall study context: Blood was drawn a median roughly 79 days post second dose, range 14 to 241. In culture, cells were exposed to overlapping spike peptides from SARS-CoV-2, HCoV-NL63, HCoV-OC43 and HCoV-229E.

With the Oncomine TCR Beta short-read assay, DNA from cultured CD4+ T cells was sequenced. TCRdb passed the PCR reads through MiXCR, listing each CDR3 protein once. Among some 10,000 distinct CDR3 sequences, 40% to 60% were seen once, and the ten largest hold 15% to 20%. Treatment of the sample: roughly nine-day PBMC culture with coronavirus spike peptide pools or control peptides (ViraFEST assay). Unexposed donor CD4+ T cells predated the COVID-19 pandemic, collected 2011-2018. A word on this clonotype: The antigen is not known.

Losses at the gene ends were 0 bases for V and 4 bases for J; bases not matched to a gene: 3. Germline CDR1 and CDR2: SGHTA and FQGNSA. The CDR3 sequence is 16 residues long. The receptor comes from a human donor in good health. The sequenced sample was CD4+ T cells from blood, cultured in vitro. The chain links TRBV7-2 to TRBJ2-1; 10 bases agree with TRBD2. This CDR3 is CASSLASGRDYNEQFF. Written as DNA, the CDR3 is TGTGCCAGCAGCTTAGCGAGCGGGAGGGATTACAATGAGCAGTTCTTC.